Listed here are 8 T cell receptor beta chains from one sample, sequenced in a study of shared clonotypes between healthy human individuals. TCRdb's copy holds only in-frame clones and misses some; the assay was immunoSEQ multiplex PCR. The sample contains some 2,000,000 clones, 85% to 95% of which appear only once. The sample was naive CD4+ T cells sorted from blood. The subset was: CD45RA+ positively selected. These TCRs come from a young man in good health.

J is TRBJ1-6 and V is TRBV18; D gene unclear. The germline CDR1 and CDR2 sequences are KGHSH and LQKENI. The V end lost 8 bases, the J end lost 0 bases, and 8 bases lay between the germline ends. The CDR3 has 14 amino acids. The CDR3 DNA follows: TGTGCCAGCCTGGGGAGCTCCTATAATTCACCCCTCCACTTT. This sequence encodes CASLGSSYNSPLHF.

Concerning this clone: In the same sample, other DNA sequences code for this CDR3. The chain uses TRBV19 and TRBJ1-6; no firm D call. V was trimmed by 3 bases and J by 1 base, leaving 7 bases between them. The CDR3 is 15 residues long. The germline gives CDR1 LNHDA, CDR2 SQIVND (reference sequence). CDR3 loop: CASSIGGSYNSPLHF. CDR3 DNA: TGTGCCAGTAGTATTGGCGGATCCTATAATTCACCCCTCCACTTT. Full variable domain (outside the CDR3, taken from reference TRBV19 and TRBJ1-6): DGGITQSPKYLFRKEGQNVTLSCEQNLNHDAMYWYRQDPGQGLRLIYYSQIVNDFQKGDIAEGYSVSREKKESFPLTVTSAQKNPTAFYLCASSIGGSYNSPLHFGNGTRLTVT.

The chain recombines TRBV30 with TRBJ2-4, with D possibly being TRBD2 (5 bases). V lost 6 bases to trimming and J lost 5 bases, with 17 bases between them. CDR1 is GTSNPN, CDR2 SVGIG, per germline (reference sequence). The CDR3 length is 14 residues. The CDR3 DNA reads as TGTGCCTGCCTCCCCAGAGGGCCCCAAAACATTCAGTACTTC. This gives the protein CACLPRGPQNIQYF.

The rearrangement joins TRBV19 to TRBJ1-2; 7 nucleotides line up with TRBD1. V gave up 5 bases and J gave up 2 bases; unmatched junction bases: 5. The germline gives CDR1 LNHDA, CDR2 SQIVND (reference sequence). The CDR3 totals 14 residues. DNA for the CDR3: TGTGCCAGTAGTCCACAGGGGACAAACTATGGCTACACCTTC. It specifies CASSPQGTNYGYTF.

V usage is TRBV27 and J usage is TRBJ2-2, with D maybe TRBD2 (6 bases). The germline CDR1 and CDR2 sequences are MNHEY and SMNVEV (reference sequence). CDR3 length: 12 amino acids. Trimming took 6 bases from V and 8 from J, leaving 10 bases between them. CDR3 sequence (DNA): TGTGCCAGCAGGGTACGGGGGGGGGAGCTGTTTTTT. Translated, it gives CASRVRGGELFF.

The V gene is TRBV20-1, the J gene TRBJ2-1; weak D call: TRBD2 (5 bases). Germline CDR1 DFQATT, CDR2 SNEGSKA (reference sequence). Trimming removed 4 bases from V and 15 bases from J, with 13 bases in between. The CDR3 spans 10 residues. The CDR3 DNA follows: TGCAGTGCTACCAGCGGATTAGGGTTCTTC. Translated: CSATSGLGFF.

Notes on this clone: In the same sample, other DNA sequences code for this CDR3. The chain's CDR3 is CASSLLAGGPDTQYF. In nucleotides, the CDR3 is TGTGCCAGCAGCTTACTAGCGGGAGGACCAGATACGCAGTATTTT. The chain joins TRBV7-2 to TRBJ2-3; 11 nucleotides agree with TRBD2. Germline V gene sequence: CDR1 SGHTA, CDR2 FQGNSA. V was clipped by 2 bases and J by 4 bases; unmatched bases: 2. The CDR3 runs to 15 residues.

The chain recombines TRBV18 with TRBJ1-6; D gene ambiguous. Germline V CDR1 and CDR2: KGHSH, LQKENI. V was shortened by 3 bases and J by 9 bases, with 15 bases between the two germline ends. CDR3 length: 15 residues. CDR3 nucleotide sequence: TGTGCCAGCTCACCCCAGGATGGGCCCTCTTCACCCCTCCACTTT. Its protein product is CASSPQDGPSSPLHF.